This TCR beta chain was identified in a study of memory CD4+ T cells and cytomegalovirus serostatus. Some clones are missing from TCRdb's copy, which holds only in-frame ones; the method was immunoSEQ multiplex PCR. Found here are about 92,000 clones, roughly 80% of them singletons; the top ten hold less than 4.5%. The sort gate was single viable CD3+CD4+CD8-CD45RO+ cells for memory CD4+ T cells. V was shortened by 2 bases and J by 4 bases, with 6 bases between the two germline ends. The V gene's germline CDR1 is SGHDT and CDR2 YYEEEE. The CDR3 is 12 amino acids. Sequencing was carried out using memory CD4+ T cells from blood. This sequence was found in an adult in good health and CMV-seropositive. V usage is TRBV5-6 and J usage is TRBJ2-5; D remains unclear. CDR3 bases: TGTGCCAGCAGCTTTCCGCGAGAGACCCAGTACTTC. Its protein product is CASSFPRETQYF.